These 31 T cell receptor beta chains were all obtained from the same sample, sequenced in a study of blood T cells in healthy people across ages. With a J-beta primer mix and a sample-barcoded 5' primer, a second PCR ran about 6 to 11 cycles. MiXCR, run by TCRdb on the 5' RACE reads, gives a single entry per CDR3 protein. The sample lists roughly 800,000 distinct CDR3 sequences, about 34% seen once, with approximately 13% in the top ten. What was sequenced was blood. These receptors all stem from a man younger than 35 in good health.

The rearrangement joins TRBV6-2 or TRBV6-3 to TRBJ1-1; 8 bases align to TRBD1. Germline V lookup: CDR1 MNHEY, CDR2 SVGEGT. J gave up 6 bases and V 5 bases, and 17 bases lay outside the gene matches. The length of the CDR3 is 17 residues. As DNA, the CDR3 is TGTGCCAGCAGTGGCCGACAGGGGAAGGTGATGGTCGCTGAAGCTTTCTTT. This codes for CASSGRQGKVMVAEAFF.

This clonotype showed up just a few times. In DNA, the CDR3 is TGTGCCAGCAGCGCATCCGGGCGCCCCTCGGCCGGCGGGGGCTACACCTTC. The encoded protein is CASSASGRPSAGGGYTF. This chain connects TRBV12-3 or TRBV12-4 to TRBJ1-2; D ambiguous. This CDR3 has 17 amino acids. Trimming removed 6 bases from V and 8 bases from J, with 28 bases in between.

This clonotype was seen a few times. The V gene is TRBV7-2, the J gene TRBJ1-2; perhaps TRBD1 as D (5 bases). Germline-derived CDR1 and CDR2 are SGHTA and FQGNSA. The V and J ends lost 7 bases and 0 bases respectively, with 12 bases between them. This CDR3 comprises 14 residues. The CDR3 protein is CASMGDRPNYGYTF. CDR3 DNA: TGTGCCAGCATGGGGGACCGACCTAACTATGGCTACACCTTC.

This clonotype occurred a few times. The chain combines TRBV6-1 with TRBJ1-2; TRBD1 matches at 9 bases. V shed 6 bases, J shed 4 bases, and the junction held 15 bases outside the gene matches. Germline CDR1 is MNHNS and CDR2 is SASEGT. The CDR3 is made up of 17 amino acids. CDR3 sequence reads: CASRPRARTGGGYGYTF. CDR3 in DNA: TGTGCCAGCAGACCCAGAGCCCGTACAGGGGGCGGCTATGGCTACACCTTC.

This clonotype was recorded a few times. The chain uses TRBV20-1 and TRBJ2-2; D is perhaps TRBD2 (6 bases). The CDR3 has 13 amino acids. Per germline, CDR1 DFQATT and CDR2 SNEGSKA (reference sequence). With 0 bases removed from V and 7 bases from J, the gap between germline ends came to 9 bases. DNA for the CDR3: TGCAGTGCTAGAGATATGGGGGGCGGGGAGCTGTTTTTT. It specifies CSARDMGGGELFF.

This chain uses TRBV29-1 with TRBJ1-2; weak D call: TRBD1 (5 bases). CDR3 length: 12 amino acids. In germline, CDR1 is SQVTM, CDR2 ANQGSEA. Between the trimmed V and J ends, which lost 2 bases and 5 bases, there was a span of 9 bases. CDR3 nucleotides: TGCAGCGTTGAACCTGGGACTTATGGCTACACCTTC. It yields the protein CSVEPGTYGYTF.

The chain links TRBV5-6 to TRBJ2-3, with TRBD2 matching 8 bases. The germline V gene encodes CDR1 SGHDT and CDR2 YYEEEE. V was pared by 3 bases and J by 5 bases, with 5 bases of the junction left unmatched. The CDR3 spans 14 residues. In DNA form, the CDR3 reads TGTGCCAGCAGCTGGGGGACTAGGTTAGATACGCAGTATTTT. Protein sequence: CASSWGTRLDTQYF.

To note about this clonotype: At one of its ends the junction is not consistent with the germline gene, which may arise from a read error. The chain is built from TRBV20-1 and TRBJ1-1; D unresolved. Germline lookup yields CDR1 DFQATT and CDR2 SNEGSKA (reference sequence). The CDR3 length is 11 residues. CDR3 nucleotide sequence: TGCAGTGTTAGAGATGAAGGTGAAGCTTTCTTT. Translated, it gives CSVRDEGEAFF.

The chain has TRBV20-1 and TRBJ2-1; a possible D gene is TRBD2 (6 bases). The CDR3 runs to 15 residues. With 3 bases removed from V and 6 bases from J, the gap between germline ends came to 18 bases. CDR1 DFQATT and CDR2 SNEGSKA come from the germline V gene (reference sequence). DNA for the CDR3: TGCAGTGCTAGGTTCGCCAGCGGGTCCCTCAATGAGCAGTTCTTC. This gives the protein CSARFASGSLNEQFF.

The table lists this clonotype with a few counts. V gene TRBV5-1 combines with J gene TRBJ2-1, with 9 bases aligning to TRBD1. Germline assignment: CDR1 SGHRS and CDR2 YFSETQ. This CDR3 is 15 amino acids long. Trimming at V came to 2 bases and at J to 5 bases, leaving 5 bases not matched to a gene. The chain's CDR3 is CASSLNRGRDNEQFF. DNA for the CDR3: TGCGCCAGCAGCTTAAACAGGGGGCGCGACAATGAGCAGTTCTTC. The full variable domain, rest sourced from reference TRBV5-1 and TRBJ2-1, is KAGVTQTPRYLIKTRGQQVTLSCSPISGHRSVSWYQQTPGQGLQFLFEYFSETQRNKGNFPGRFSGRQFSNSRSEMNVSTLELGDSALYLCASSLNRGRDNEQFFGPGTRLTVL.

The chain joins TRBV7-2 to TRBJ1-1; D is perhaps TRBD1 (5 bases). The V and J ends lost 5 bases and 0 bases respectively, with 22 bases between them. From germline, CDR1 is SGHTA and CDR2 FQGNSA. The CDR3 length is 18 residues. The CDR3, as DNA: TGTGCCAGCAGCCCGAGGGGCGGGCAGACCCCAATGAACACTGAAGCTTTCTTT. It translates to CASSPRGGQTPMNTEAFF.

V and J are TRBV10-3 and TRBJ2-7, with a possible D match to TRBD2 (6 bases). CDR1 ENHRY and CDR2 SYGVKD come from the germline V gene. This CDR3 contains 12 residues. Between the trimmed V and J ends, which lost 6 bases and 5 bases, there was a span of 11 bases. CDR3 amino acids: CAISKGGDEQYF. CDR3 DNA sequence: TGTGCCATCAGCAAAGGAGGGGACGAGCAGTACTTC.

CDR3 amino acids: CSVEEQNTEAFF. CDR3 nucleotides: TGCAGCGTTGAAGAACAGAACACTGAAGCTTTCTTT. This sequence joins TRBV29-1 and TRBJ1-1, with unresolved D. The CDR3 sequence is 12 residues long. V was shortened by 0 bases and J by 1 base, with 3 bases between the two germline ends. CDR1 and CDR2 (germline): SQVTM, ANQGSEA. Using reference TRBV29-1 and TRBJ1-1 for the parts outside the CDR3, the full variable domain is SAVISQKPSRDICQRGTSLTIQCQVDSQVTMMFWYRQQPGQSLTLIATANQGSEATYESGFVIDKFPISRPNLTFSTLTVSNMSPEDSSIYLCSVEEQNTEAFFGQGTRLTVV.

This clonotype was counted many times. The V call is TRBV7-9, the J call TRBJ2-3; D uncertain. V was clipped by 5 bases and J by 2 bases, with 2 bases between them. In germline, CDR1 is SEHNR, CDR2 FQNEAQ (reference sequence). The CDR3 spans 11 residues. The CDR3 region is CASSDTDTQYF. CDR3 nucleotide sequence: TGTGCCAGCAGCGACACAGATACGCAGTATTTT. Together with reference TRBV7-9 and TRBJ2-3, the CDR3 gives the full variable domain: DTGVSQNPRHKITKRGQNVTFRCDPISEHNRLYWYRQTLGQGPEFLTYFQNEAQLEKSRLLSDRFSAERPKGSFSTLEIQRTEQGDSAMYLCASSDTDTQYFGPGTRLTVL.

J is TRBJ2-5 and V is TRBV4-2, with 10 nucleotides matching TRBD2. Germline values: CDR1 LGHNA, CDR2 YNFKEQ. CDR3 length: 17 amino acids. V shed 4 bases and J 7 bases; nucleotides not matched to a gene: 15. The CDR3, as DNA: TGTGCCAGCAGCCCCGGGCCAGCGGGGGGGTCTTCCGCGACCCAGTACTTC. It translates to CASSPGPAGGSSATQYF.

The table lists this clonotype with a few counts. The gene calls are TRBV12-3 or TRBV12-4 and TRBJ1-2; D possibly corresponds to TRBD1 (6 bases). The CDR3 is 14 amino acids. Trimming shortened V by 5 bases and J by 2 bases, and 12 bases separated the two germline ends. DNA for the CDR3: TGTGCCAGCAGTCAGCCGGGACACAACTATGGCTACACCTTC. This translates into CASSQPGHNYGYTF.

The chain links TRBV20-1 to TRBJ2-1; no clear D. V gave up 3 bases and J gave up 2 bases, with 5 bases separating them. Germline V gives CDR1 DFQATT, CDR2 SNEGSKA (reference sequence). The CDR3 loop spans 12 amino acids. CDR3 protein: CSASLTYNEQFF. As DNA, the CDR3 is TGCAGTGCTAGCCTAACCTACAATGAGCAGTTCTTC.

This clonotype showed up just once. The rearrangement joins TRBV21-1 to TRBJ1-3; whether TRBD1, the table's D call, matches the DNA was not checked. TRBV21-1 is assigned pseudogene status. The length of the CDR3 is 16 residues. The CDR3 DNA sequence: TGTGCCAGCAGCCCGAGGCAGGGAAGATGTGGAAACACCCTATATTTT. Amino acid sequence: CASSPRQGRCGNTLYF.

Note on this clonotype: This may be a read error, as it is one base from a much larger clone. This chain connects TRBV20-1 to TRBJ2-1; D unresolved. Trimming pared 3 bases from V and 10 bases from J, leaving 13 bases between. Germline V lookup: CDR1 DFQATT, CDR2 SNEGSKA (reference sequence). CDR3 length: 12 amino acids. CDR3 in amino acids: CSARGRQYEQFF. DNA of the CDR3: TGCAGTGCTAGGGGTAGGCAATACGAGCAGTTCTTC.

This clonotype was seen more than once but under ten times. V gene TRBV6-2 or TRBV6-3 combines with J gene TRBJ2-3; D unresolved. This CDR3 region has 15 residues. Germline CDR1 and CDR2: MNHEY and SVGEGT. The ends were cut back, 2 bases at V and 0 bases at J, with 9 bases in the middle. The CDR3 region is CASSYDPPSTDTQYF. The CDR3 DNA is TGTGCCAGCAGTTACGACCCCCCGAGCACAGATACGCAGTATTTT.

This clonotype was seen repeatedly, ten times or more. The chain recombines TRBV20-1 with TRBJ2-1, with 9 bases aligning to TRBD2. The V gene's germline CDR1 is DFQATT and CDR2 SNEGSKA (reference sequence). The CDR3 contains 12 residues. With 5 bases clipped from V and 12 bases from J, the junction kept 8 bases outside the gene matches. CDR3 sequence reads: CSAPSPGLAQFF. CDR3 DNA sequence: TGCAGTGCTCCGTCACCGGGACTAGCGCAGTTCTTC.

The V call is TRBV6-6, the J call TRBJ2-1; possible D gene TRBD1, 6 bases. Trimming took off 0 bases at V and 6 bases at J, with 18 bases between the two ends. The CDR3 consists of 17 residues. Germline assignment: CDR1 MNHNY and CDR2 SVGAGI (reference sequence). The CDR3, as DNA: TGTGCCAGCAGTTACTCGACAGGTGGAGTAAATCGCAATGAGCAGTTCTTC. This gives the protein CASSYSTGGVNRNEQFF.

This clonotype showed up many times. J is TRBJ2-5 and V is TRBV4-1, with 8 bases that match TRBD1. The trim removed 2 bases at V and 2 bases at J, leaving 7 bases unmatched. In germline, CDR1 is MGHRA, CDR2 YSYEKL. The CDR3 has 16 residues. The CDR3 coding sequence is TGCGCCAGCAGCCAAACAGGGGGGTATATACAAGAGACCCAGTACTTC. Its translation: CASSQTGGYIQETQYF.

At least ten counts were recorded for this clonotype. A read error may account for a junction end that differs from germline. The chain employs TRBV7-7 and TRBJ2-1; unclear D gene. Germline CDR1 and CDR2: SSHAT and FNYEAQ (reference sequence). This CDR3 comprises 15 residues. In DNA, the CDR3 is TGTGCTAGCAGCTTGGCCCCTAGCTCCTACAATGAGCAGTTCTTC. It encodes CASSLAPSSYNEQFF.

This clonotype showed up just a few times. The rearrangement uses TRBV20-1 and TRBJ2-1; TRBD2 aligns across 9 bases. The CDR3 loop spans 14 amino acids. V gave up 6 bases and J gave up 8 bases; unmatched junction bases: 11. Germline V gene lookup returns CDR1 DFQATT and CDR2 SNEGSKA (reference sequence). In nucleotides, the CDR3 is TGCAGTGCCCCCCAAGCGGGGGGCAACCATGAGCAGTTCTTC. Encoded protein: CSAPQAGGNHEQFF.

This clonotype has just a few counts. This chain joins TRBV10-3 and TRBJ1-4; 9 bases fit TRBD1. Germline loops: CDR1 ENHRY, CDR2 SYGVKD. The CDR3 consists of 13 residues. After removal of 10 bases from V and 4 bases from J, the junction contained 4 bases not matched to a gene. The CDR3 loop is CATGTGSNEKLFF. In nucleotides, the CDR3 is TGTGCCACCGGGACAGGGAGTAATGAAAAACTGTTTTTT.

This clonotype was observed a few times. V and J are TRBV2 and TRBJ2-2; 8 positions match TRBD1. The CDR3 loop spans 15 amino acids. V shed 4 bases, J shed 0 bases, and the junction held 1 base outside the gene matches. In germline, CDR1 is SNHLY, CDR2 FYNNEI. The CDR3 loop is CASSADRANTGELFF. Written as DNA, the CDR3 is TGTGCCAGCAGTGCGGACAGGGCGAACACCGGGGAGCTGTTTTTT. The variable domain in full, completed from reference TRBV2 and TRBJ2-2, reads EPEVTQTPSHQVTQMGQEVILRCVPISNHLYFYWYRQILGQKVEFLVSFYNNEISEKSEIFDDQFSVERPDGSNFTLKIRSTKLEDSAMYFCASSADRANTGELFFGEGSRLTVL.

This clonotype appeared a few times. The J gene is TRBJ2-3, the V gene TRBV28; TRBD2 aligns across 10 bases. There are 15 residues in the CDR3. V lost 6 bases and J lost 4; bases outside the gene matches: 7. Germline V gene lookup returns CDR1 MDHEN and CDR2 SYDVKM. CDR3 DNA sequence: TGTGCCAGCAGCCAAAGCGGGGGGGCGGCAGATACGCAGTATTTT. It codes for CASSQSGGAADTQYF.

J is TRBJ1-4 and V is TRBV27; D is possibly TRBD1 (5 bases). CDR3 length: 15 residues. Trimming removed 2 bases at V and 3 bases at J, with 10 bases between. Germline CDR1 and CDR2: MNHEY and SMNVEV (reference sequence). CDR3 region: CASSLGPGPNEKLFF. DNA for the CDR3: TGTGCCAGCAGTTTAGGACCAGGGCCTAATGAAAAACTGTTTTTT.

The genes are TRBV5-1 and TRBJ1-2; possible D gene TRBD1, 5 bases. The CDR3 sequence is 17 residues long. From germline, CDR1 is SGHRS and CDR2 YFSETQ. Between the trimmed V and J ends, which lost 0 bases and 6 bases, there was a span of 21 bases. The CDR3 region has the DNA TGCGCCAGCAGCTTGGCCATGGCCGGGCAGGGTGACAATGGCTACACCTTC. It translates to CASSLAMAGQGDNGYTF.

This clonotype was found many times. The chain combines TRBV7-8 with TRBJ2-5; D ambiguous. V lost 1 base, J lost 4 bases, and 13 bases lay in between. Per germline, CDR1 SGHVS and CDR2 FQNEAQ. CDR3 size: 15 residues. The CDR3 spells CASSLVPFMTETQYF. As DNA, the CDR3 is TGTGCCAGCAGCTTAGTCCCTTTCATGACAGAGACCCAGTACTTC.